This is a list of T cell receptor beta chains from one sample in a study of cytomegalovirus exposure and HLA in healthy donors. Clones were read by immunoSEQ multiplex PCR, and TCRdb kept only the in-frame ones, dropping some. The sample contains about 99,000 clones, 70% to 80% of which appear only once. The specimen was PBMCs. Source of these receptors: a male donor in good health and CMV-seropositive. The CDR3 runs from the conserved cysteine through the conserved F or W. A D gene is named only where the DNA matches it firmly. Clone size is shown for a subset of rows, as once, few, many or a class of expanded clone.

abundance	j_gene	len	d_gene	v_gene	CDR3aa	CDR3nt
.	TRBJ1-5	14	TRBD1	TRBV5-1	CASSTGDSNQPQHF	TGCGCCAGCAGCACAGGGGATAGCAATCAGCCCCAGCATTTT
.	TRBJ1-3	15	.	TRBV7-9	CASSLLQGAGNTIYF	TGTGCCAGCAGCTTACTTCAGGGCGCTGGAAACACCATATATTTT
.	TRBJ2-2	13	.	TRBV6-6	CASSFKAGGELFF	TGTGCCAGCAGTTTCAAGGCCGGGGGGGAGCTGTTTTTT
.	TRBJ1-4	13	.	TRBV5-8	CASSNTRDLKLFF	TGTGCCAGCAGCAACACCCGGGACTTAAAACTGTTTTTT
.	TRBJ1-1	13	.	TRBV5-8	CASTRQFNTEAFF	TGTGCCAGCACGAGGCAATTTAACACTGAAGCTTTCTTT
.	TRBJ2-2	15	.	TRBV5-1	CASSLVAGNTGELFF	TGCGCCAGCAGCTTGGTGGCAGGGAATACCGGGGAGCTGTTTTTT
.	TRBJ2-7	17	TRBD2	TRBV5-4	CASRYWTSGGPTLEQYF	TGTGCCAGCAGATACTGGACTAGCGGGGGCCCTACCCTCGAGCAGTACTTC
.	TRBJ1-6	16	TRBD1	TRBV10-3	CAISLTGEVYNSPLHF	TGTGCCATCAGCCTCACAGGGGAGGTCTATAATTCACCCCTCCACTTT
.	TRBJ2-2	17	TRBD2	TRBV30	CAWSLGLAGLNTGELFF	TGTGCCTGGAGTCTCGGACTAGCGGGGTTGAACACCGGGGAGCTGTTTTTT
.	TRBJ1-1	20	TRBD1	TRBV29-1	CSVEDLTGQGGWIVNTEAFF	TGCAGCGTTGAAGATCTAACGGGACAGGGTGGATGGATAGTGAACACTGAAGCTTTCTTT
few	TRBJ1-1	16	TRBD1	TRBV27	CASSSTGGHMNTEAFF	TGTGCCAGCAGTTCCACAGGGGGACACATGAACACTGAAGCTTTCTTT
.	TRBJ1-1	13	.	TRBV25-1	CASSERGDTEAFF	TGTGCCAGCAGTGAAAGAGGCGACACTGAAGCTTTCTTT
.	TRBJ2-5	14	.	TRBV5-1	CASSLGDFQETQYF	TGCGCCAGCAGCTTGGGGGACTTCCAAGAGACCCAGTACTTC
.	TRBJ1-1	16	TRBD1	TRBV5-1	CASSPGTGPMNTEAFF	TGCGCCAGCAGCCCCGGGACAGGCCCGATGAACACTGAAGCTTTCTTT
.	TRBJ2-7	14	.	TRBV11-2	CASSLVPGRHEQYF	TGTGCCAGCAGCTTAGTCCCAGGGCGCCACGAGCAGTACTTC
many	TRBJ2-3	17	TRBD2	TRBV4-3	CASSQASGTSFPDTQYF	TGCGCCAGCAGCCAAGCCTCCGGGACTAGCTTTCCAGATACGCAGTATTTT
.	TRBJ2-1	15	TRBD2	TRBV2	CASRATSGTYNEQFF	TGTGCCAGCAGGGCAACTAGCGGTACTTACAATGAGCAGTTCTTC
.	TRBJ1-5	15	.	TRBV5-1	CASSLDGGGNQPQHF	TGCGCCAGCAGCTTGGATGGAGGTGGCAATCAGCCCCAGCATTTT
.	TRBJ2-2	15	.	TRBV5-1	CASSLSTGWNGELFF	TGCGCCAGCAGCTTGTCCACAGGGTGGAACGGGGAGCTGTTTTTT
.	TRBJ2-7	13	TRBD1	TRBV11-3	CASSPGQGLEQYF	TGTGCCAGCAGCCCGGGACAGGGGCTCGAGCAGTACTTC
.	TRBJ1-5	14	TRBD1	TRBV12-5	CASSRQGKAQPQHF	TGTGCTAGTAGTAGACAGGGGAAGGCGCAGCCCCAGCATTTT
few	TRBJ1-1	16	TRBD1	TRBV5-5	CASSLQPGQGHTEAFF	TGTGCCAGCAGCCTCCAACCGGGACAGGGACACACTGAAGCTTTCTTT
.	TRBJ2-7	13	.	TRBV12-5	CASGLRQVGEQYF	TGTGCTAGTGGTTTGCGGCAGGTGGGCGAGCAGTACTTC
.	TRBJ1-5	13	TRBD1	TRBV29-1	CSGGQGENQPQHF	TGCAGCGGTGGACAGGGGGAAAATCAGCCCCAGCATTTT
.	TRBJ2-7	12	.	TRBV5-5	CASSFQGNEQYF	TGTGCCAGCAGCTTCCAGGGAAACGAGCAGTACTTC
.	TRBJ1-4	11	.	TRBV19	CASSIFGKLFF	TGTGCCAGTAGTATCTTCGGAAAACTGTTTTTT
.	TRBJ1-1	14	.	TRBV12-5	CASAKGTLDTEAFF	TGTGCTAGTGCCAAAGGGACACTGGACACTGAAGCTTTCTTT
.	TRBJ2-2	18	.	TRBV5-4	CASTSTGRGPRGTGELFF	TGTGCCAGCACCTCCACCGGGCGGGGGCCTCGGGGCACCGGGGAGCTGTTTTTT
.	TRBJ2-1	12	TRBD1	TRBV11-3	CASSLDRAEQFF	TGTGCCAGCAGCCTCGACAGGGCTGAGCAGTTCTTC
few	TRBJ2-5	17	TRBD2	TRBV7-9	CASSLPRLGGARETQYF	TGTGCCAGCAGCTTACCCCGCCTGGGAGGGGCGAGGGAGACCCAGTACTTC
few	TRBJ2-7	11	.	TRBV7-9	CASSWDTEQYF	TGTGCCAGCAGCTGGGACACCGAGCAGTACTTC
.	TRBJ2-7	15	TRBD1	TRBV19	CASSPGQGTSYEQYF	TGTGCCAGTAGTCCGGGACAGGGGACCTCCTACGAGCAGTACTTC
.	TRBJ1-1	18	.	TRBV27	CASSFKGGGLWENTEAFF	TGTGCCAGCAGTTTTAAGGGCGGGGGTCTGTGGGAGAACACTGAAGCTTTCTTT